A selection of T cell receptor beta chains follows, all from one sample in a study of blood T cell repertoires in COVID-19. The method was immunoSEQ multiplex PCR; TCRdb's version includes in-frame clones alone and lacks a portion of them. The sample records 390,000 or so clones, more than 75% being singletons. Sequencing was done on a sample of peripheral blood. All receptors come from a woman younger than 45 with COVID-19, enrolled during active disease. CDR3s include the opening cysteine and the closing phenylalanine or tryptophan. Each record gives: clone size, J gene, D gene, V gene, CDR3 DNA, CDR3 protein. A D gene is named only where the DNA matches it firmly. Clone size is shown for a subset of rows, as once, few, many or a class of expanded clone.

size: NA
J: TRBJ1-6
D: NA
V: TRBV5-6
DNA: TGTGCCAGCAGCTTGGGCGGCTATAATTCACCCCTCCACTTT
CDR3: CASSLGGYNSPLHF

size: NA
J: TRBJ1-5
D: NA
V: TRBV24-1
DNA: TGTGCCACCAGTGACCCGACAGTCCCATATCAGCCCCAGCATTTT
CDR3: CATSDPTVPYQPQHF

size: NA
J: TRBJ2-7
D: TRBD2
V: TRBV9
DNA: TGTGCCAGCAGCGTAGGCGGGAGCCCCTTGTACGAGCAGTACTTC
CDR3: CASSVGGSPLYEQYF

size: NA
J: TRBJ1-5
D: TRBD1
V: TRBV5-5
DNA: TGTGCCAGCAGCCGACGTTACGGGACAGAAGTTAATAGCAATCAGCCCCAGCATTTT
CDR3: CASSRRYGTEVNSNQPQHF

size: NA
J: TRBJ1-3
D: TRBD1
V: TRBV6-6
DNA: TGTGCCAGCAGTTGGGACAGGACGGGAAACACCATATATTTT
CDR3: CASSWDRTGNTIYF

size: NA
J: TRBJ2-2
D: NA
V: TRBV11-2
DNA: TGTGCCAGCAGCTTAGTACGGACCGGGGAGCTGTTTTTT
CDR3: CASSLVRTGELFF

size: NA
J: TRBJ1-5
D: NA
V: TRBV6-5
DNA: TGTGCCACCAGCAGGGTAGTCAATCAGCCCCAGCATTTT
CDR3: CATSRVVNQPQHF

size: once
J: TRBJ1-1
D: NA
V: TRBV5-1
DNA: TGCGCCAGCAGCTTGGGACACACCATGGGCACTGAAGCTTTCTTT
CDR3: CASSLGHTMGTEAFF

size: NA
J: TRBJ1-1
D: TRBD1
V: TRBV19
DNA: TGTGCCAGTAGTCCAGAGACAGGGTCGAACACTGAAGCTTTCTTT
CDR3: CASSPETGSNTEAFF

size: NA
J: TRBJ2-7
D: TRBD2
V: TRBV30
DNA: TGTGCCTGGAGTCTCCCGGGACTAACCTCCTACGAGCAGTACTTC
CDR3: CAWSLPGLTSYEQYF

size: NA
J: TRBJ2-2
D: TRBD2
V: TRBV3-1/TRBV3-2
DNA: TGTGCCAGCAGCCTCGGGACTAGCGGAAACACCGGGGAGCTGTTTTTT
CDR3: CASSLGTSGNTGELFF

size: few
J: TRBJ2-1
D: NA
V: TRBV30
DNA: TGTGCCTGGAGTCCGCCAGTTATCGGAGTTAATGAGCAGTTCTTC
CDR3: CAWSPPVIGVNEQFF

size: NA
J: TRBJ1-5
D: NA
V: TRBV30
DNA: TGTGCCTGGAGCGCGGCCGGGACAACAGCTGGGCTAAATCAGCCCCAGCATTTT
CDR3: CAWSAAGTTAGLNQPQHF

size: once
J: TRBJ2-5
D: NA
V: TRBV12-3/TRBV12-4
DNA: TGTGCCAGCAGTTTGGCGGAGTTCGGGACCCAGTACTTC
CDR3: CASSLAEFGTQYF

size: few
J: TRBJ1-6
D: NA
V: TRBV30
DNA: TGTGCCTGGAGTACGGGACTGAGTAATTCACCCCTCCACTTT
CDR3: CAWSTGLSNSPLHF

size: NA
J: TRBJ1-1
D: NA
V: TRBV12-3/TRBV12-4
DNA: TGTGCCAGCAGTTTAAGGCGGCACACTGAAGCTTTCTTT
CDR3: CASSLRRHTEAFF

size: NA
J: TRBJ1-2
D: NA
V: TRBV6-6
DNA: TGTGCCAGCAGTTCTCCAGGTGGCTACACCTTC
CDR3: CASSSPGGYTF

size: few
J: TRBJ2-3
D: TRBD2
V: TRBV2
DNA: TGTGCCAGCAGTTCCGGACTAGCGGGATTTAAAGATACGCAGTATTTT
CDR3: CASSSGLAGFKDTQYF

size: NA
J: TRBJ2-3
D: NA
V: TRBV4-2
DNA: TGTGCCAGCAGCCACACTTCCTCCACAGATACGCAGTATTTT
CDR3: CASSHTSSTDTQYF

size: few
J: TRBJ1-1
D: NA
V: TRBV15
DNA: TGTGCCACCAGCAGGCACTTCGAGGGGGTGATAGCTTTCTTT
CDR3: CATSRHFEGVIAFF

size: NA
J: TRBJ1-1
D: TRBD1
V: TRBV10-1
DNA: TGCGCCAGCAGTGAGGGGACAGGGATCGGTGAAGCTTTCTTT
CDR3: CASSEGTGIGEAFF

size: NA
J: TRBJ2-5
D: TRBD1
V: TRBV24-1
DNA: TGTGCCACCGGGACAGGGGGTCAAGAGACCCAGTACTTC
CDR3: CATGTGGQETQYF

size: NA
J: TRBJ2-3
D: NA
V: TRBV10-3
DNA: TGTGCCATCAGTGAGTTTGGACAGGGGGAGACTAGCGGGACGTATACGCAGTATTTT
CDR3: CAISEFGQGETSGTYTQYF

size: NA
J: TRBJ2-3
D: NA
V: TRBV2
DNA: TGTGCCAGCCTTGCGGGCGCAGATACGCAGTATTTT
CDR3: CASLAGADTQYF

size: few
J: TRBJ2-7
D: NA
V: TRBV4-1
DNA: TGCGCCAGCAGCCAAGAAAGCTTCTCCTACGAGCAGTACTTC
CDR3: CASSQESFSYEQYF

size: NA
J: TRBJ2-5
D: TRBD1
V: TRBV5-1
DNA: TGCGCCAGCAGCTTGGGACAGGGCGGCGAGACCCAGTACTTC
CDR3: CASSLGQGGETQYF

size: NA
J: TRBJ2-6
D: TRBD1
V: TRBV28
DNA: TGTTCCAGGACGACCGATGGACAGGGTGTGTTTTTTTGCCCTGGGGCCAACGTCCTGACTTTC
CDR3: CSRTTDGQGVFFCPGANVLTF

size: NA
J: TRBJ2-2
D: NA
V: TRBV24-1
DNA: TGTGCCACCAGTGGCGAACAGGGTTACACCGGGGAGCTGTTTTTT
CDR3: CATSGEQGYTGELFF

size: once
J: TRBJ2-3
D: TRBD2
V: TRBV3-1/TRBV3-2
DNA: TGTGCCAGCAGCCAAGGGGTGACTAGCGGGAGCACAGATACGCAGTATTTT
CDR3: CASSQGVTSGSTDTQYF

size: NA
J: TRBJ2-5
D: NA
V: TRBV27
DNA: TGTGCCAGCAGTTTATCGCGGGCGGAGACCCAGTACTTC
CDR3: CASSLSRAETQYF

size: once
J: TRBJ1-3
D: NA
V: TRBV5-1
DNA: TGCGCCAGCAACCCCGGCGGGGGTGTCTCTGGAAACACCATATATTTT
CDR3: CASNPGGGVSGNTIYF

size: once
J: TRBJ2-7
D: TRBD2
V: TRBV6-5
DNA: TGTGCCAGCAGCCCCTGGGAGCGGGAGGGCGCCGAGCAGTACTTC
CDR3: CASSPWEREGAEQYF

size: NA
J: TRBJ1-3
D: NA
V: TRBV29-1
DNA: TGCAGCGGGACAGCGGGAAACACCATATATTTT
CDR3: CSGTAGNTIYF

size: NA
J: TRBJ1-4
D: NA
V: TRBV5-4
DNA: TGTGCCAGCAGCTTGGACAGTCATGAAAAACTGTTTTTT
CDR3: CASSLDSHEKLFF

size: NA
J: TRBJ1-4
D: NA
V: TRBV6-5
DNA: TGTGCCAGCAGTTCACTTCTGGAAGGGGGAGAAAAACTGTTTTTT
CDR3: CASSSLLEGGEKLFF

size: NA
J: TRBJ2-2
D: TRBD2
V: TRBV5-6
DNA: TGTGCCAGCAGCTTTGGACTAGCGAACACCGGGGAGCTGTTTTTT
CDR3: CASSFGLANTGELFF

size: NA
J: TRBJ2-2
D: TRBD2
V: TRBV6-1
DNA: TGTGCCAGCAGTGAAGAAAAACTAGCGGGAAACACCGGGGAGCTGTTTTTT
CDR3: CASSEEKLAGNTGELFF

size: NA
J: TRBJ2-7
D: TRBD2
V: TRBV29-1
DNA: TGCAGCGTGCCTAGCGGGAGGGCCGACGAGCAGTACTTC
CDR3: CSVPSGRADEQYF

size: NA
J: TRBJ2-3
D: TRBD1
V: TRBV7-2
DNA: TGTGCCAGCAGCTTAAGGGTGGGGGACAGCCTCCTTGCGCAGTATTTT
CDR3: CASSLRVGDSLLAQYF

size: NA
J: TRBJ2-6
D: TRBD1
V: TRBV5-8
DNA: TGTGCCAGCAGCTCGGGACAGGGGACCGGGGCCAACGTCCTGACTTTC
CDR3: CASSSGQGTGANVLTF

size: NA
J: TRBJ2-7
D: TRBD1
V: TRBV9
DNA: TGTGCCAGCAGCCGGGACAGGGTGTCTGCCGAGCAGTACTTC
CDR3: CASSRDRVSAEQYF

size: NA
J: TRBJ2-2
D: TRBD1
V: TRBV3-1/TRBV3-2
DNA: TGTGCCAGCAGCCAAGACCAGACAGGGGCCGACACCGGGGAGCTGTTTTTT
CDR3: CASSQDQTGADTGELFF

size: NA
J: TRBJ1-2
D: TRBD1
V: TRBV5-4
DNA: TGTGCCAGCAGCCGGGACAGGGGGCATTATGGCTACACCTTC
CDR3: CASSRDRGHYGYTF

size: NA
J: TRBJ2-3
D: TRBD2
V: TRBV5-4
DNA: TGTGCCAGCAGCTCAAGCGGGAGAGCAACAGATACGCAGTATTTT
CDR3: CASSSSGRATDTQYF

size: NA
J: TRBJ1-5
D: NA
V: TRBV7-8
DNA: TGTGCCAGCAGCCGAGCGGACATAAGCAATCAGCCCCAGCATTTT
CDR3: CASSRADISNQPQHF

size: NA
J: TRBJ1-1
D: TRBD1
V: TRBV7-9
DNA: TGTGCCAGCCAAAATCCGGGACAGGGCGTCACTGAAGCTTTCTTT
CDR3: CASQNPGQGVTEAFF

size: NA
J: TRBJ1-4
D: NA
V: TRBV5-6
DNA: TGTGCCAGCAGCTTGGTTGGGGACAAAGAAAAACTGTTTTTT
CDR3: CASSLVGDKEKLFF

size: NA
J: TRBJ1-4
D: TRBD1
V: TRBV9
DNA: TGTGCCAGCAGCGACCCGCCGGGACAGTTGAATGAAAAACTGTTTTTT
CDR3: CASSDPPGQLNEKLFF

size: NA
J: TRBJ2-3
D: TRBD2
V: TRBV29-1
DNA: TGCAGCGTTGCACTAGCGGGATATTCAGATACGCAGTATTTT
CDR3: CSVALAGYSDTQYF

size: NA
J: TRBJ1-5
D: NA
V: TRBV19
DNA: TGTGCCAGTAGTCTCCTGGGGCCGGGGCCCCAGCATTTT
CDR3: CASSLLGPGPQHF

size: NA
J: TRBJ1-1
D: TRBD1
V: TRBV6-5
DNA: TGTGCCAGCAGTAGACCAGGGGGGACTGAAGCTTTCTTT
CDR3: CASSRPGGTEAFF